These T cell receptor beta chains were read from a single sample in a study of OX40 agonist ivuxolimab in advanced cancers. Profiled with immunoSEQ multiplex PCR; TCRdb holds only in-frame clones, not every one. This table holds more than 35,000 clones, more than 70% found once. The specimen was CD4+ or CD8+ T cells sorted from blood, collected in a trial of the OX40 agonist ivuxolimab. The receptors come from an adult with an advanced solid tumor such as melanoma, head and neck, liver or kidney cancer. CDR3s include the opening cysteine and the closing phenylalanine or tryptophan. A D gene is named only where the DNA matches it firmly. Clone size is stated in some rows and not others, as once, few, many or a class when expanded.

CDR3 protein,CDR3 DNA,J gene,V gene,clone size,D gene
CASSYGTNTEAFF,TGTGCCAGCAGTTACGGGACGAACACTGAAGCTTTCTTT,TRBJ1-1,TRBV6-5,.,.
CASSEFGGGYEQYF,TGCGCCAGCAGTGAGTTCGGGGGCGGCTACGAGCAGTACTTC,TRBJ2-7,TRBV10-1,.,.
CASSVGGQDQPQHF,TGTGCCAGCAGCGTTGGGGGGCAAGATCAGCCCCAGCATTTT,TRBJ1-5,TRBV5-4,.,.
CASSAGLTLSYEQYF,TGCGCCAGCAGTGCGGGACTGACCCTCTCCTACGAGCAGTACTTC,TRBJ2-7,TRBV10-1,few,.
CASSLVSGSSYNEQFF,TGCGCCAGCAGCTTGGTTAGCGGGAGCTCCTACAATGAGCAGTTCTTC,TRBJ2-1,TRBV5-1,.,TRBD2
CASSQTGNYGYTF,TGTGCCAGCAGTCAGACAGGGAACTATGGCTACACCTTC,TRBJ1-2,TRBV2,medium-sized,TRBD1
CASSLNPVALYEQYF,TGTGCCAGCAGTTTAAATCCTGTAGCGCTCTACGAGCAGTACTTC,TRBJ2-7,TRBV27,few,.
CASSPRDRLNEQFF,TGCGCCAGCAGCCCTCGGGACAGGTTGAATGAGCAGTTCTTC,TRBJ2-1,TRBV4-1,.,TRBD1
CASSLVFWNTGELFF,TGTGCCAGCAGCTTAGTCTTCTGGAACACCGGGGAGCTGTTTTTT,TRBJ2-2,TRBV11-1,.,.
CASSPRGTGDSPLHF,TGTGCCAGCAGCCCTCGGGGGACAGGGGATTCACCCCTCCACTTT,TRBJ1-6,TRBV7-2,.,TRBD1
CASSGDQLVYNEQFF,TGTGCCAGCAGTGGGGACCAGCTGGTTTACAATGAGCAGTTCTTC,TRBJ2-1,TRBV2,.,.
CASLPLPGYGYTF,TGTGCCAGCCTCCCCTTACCGGGATATGGCTACACCTTC,TRBJ1-2,TRBV6-1,.,.
CASSEQGVGYEQYF,TGTGCCAGCAGTGAACAGGGGGTTGGGTACGAGCAGTACTTC,TRBJ2-7,TRBV2,.,TRBD1
CATVQELANTDTQYF,TGTGCCACGGTGCAGGAACTAGCGAACACAGATACGCAGTATTTT,TRBJ2-3,TRBV7-9,.,TRBD2
CASSLDRGLTEAFF,TGCGCCAGCAGCTTGGACAGGGGCCTCACTGAAGCTTTCTTT,TRBJ1-1,TRBV5-1,.,TRBD1
CASSLATGGAYNEQFF,TGTGCCAGCAGCTTAGCAACAGGGGGTGCGTACAATGAGCAGTTCTTC,TRBJ2-1,TRBV7-6,.,TRBD1
CASSELVNYGYTF,TGTGCCAGCAGTGAGCTGGTTAACTATGGCTACACCTTC,TRBJ1-2,TRBV25-1,.,.
CASVGGVQPQHF,TGTGCCAGTGTTGGAGGGGTTCAGCCCCAGCATTTT,TRBJ1-5,TRBV19,.,.
CASSSARTGELFF,TGTGCCAGCAGCTCGGCGAGAACCGGGGAGCTGTTTTTT,TRBJ2-2,TRBV7-6,once,.
CASSPRGRVVADTQYF,TGTGCCAGCAGCCCAAGGGGCAGGGTGGTGGCAGATACGCAGTATTTT,TRBJ2-3,TRBV7-6,.,.
CASSPGLRPNNEQFF,TGTGCCAGCAGCCCGGGCCTGCGGCCCAACAATGAGCAGTTCTTC,TRBJ2-1,TRBV5-6,.,.
CASSLQGQQTQYF,TGCGCCAGCAGCTTACAGGGACAACAGACCCAGTACTTC,TRBJ2-5,TRBV5-1,few,.
CASSLFPGNQPQHF,TGCGCCAGCAGCTTGTTCCCGGGCAATCAGCCCCAGCATTTT,TRBJ1-5,TRBV5-1,.,.
CATRTADSYNEQFF,TGTGCCACCAGGACCGCGGACTCCTACAATGAGCAGTTCTTC,TRBJ2-1,TRBV15,.,.
CASSYGPQETQYF,TGCGCCAGCAGTTACGGGCCCCAAGAGACCCAGTACTTC,TRBJ2-5,TRBV10-1,.,.
CASSPSGQGFTEAFF,TGTGCCAGCAGCCCATCTGGACAGGGGTTCACTGAAGCTTTCTTT,TRBJ1-1,TRBV7-2,once,TRBD1
CASSQDGLGGHYEQYF,TGTGCCAGCAGCCAAGATGGGTTAGGAGGGCACTACGAGCAGTACTTC,TRBJ2-7,TRBV4-2,medium-sized,.
CASSLALGTGGTGELFF,TGTGCCAGCAGCTTAGCGCTCGGAACAGGGGGCACCGGGGAGCTGTTTTTT,TRBJ2-2,TRBV7-6,.,TRBD1
CASRMVPDRDYEQYF,TGTGCCAGCAGAATGGTACCGGACAGGGACTACGAGCAGTACTTC,TRBJ2-7,TRBV5-5,.,TRBD1
CAWSRRNRDYEQYF,TGTGCCTGGAGCCGAAGGAACAGGGACTACGAGCAGTACTTC,TRBJ2-7,TRBV30,.,.
CASSPTGGVNTEAFF,TGTGCCAGCAGCCCCACCGGTGGGGTTAACACTGAAGCTTTCTTT,TRBJ1-1,TRBV7-9,.,.
CAWHRGRSGANVLTF,TGTGCCTGGCATAGGGGCCGCTCTGGGGCCAACGTCCTGACTTTC,TRBJ2-6,TRBV30,once,.
CASRPGQGADTQYF,TGTGCCAGCAGGCCGGGACAGGGAGCAGATACGCAGTATTTT,TRBJ2-3,TRBV2,.,TRBD1
CASSFGQKETQYF,TGTGCCAGCAGCTTTGGGCAGAAAGAGACCCAGTACTTC,TRBJ2-5,TRBV7-7,.,.
CASSPSTLLAGGADTQYF,TGTGCCAGCAGCCCGTCTACCCTACTAGCGGGAGGGGCAGATACGCAGTATTTT,TRBJ2-3,TRBV7-2,once,TRBD2
CASSIARWHEAFF,TGTGCCAGTAGTATAGCGCGATGGCATGAAGCTTTCTTT,TRBJ1-1,TRBV19,.,.
CASSGRRLAGDTDTQYF,TGTGCCAGCAGCGGAAGGAGACTAGCGGGGGACACAGATACGCAGTATTTT,TRBJ2-3,TRBV5-6,.,TRBD2
CASSQDAADSGNTIYF,TGCGCCAGCAGCCAAGATGCGGCAGACTCTGGAAACACCATATATTTT,TRBJ1-3,TRBV4-3,.,.
CASSLGIYEQYF,TGTGCCAGCAGCTTAGGGATCTACGAGCAGTACTTC,TRBJ2-7,TRBV11-2,.,.
CASSQETGGYRELFF,TGCGCCAGCAGCCAAGAGACAGGGGGCTACCGGGAGCTGTTTTTT,TRBJ2-2,TRBV4-1,.,TRBD1
CASMAGNDYGYTF,TGTGCCAGCATGGCAGGGAACGACTATGGCTACACCTTC,TRBJ1-2,TRBV2,.,.
CASKYSLLNEQFF,TGCGCCAGCAAATATTCGCTCCTCAATGAGCAGTTCTTC,TRBJ2-1,TRBV10-2,few,.
CASSNPGSREGYTF,TGTGCCAGCAGCAATCCCGGGTCGCGGGAGGGCTACACCTTC,TRBJ1-2,TRBV27,.,.
CASSEFRQGTYNEQFF,TGCGCCAGCAGTGAGTTCCGACAGGGAACTTACAATGAGCAGTTCTTC,TRBJ2-1,TRBV10-1,.,TRBD1
CASSSDGGLEQYF,TGTGCCAGTAGTTCAGACGGGGGTCTGGAGCAGTACTTC,TRBJ2-5,TRBV19,once,.
CASSSTGPAPYEQYF,TGTGCCAGCAGCTCGACAGGTCCGGCCCCTTACGAGCAGTACTTC,TRBJ2-7,TRBV5-6,once,.
CASSDWAGESAFF,TGTGCCAGCAGTGACTGGGCAGGGGAGTCGGCTTTCTTT,TRBJ1-1,TRBV25-1,.,.
CASSSNDINYGYTF,TGCGCCAGCAGCTCGAATGACATAAACTATGGCTACACCTTC,TRBJ1-2,TRBV5-1,.,.
CASSPTLAGGNEQFF,TGTGCCAGCAGCCCTACACTAGCGGGAGGGAATGAGCAGTTCTTC,TRBJ2-1,TRBV7-6,once,TRBD2
CASSLDPTSSYNEQFF,TGTGCCAGCAGCTTAGACCCCACTAGTTCCTACAATGAGCAGTTCTTC,TRBJ2-1,TRBV11-3,.,.
CASRPTTLFLREQYF,TGTGCCAGCAGGCCCACTACCCTATTCCTACGTGAGCAGTACTTC,TRBJ2-7,TRBV2,.,.
CASSLPTFARGADGYTF,TGTGCCAGCAGCTTGCCCACCTTTGCTCGGGGGGCTGATGGCTACACCTTC,TRBJ1-2,TRBV7-2,.,.
CASSKGAGVRYEQYF,TGTGCCAGCAGCAAAGGGGCGGGAGTGAGGTACGAGCAGTACTTC,TRBJ2-7,TRBV21-1,.,.
CASSEPPGPYEQYF,TGTGCCAGCTCAGAACCCCCAGGGCCTTACGAGCAGTACTTC,TRBJ2-7,TRBV6-1,.,.
CASSVGTPNTDTQYF,TGTGCCAGCAGCGTAGGGACTCCAAACACAGATACGCAGTATTTT,TRBJ2-3,TRBV2,.,.